These 15 T cell receptor beta chains came from one sample sequenced in a study of T cell repertoires in cytomegalovirus infection. From the reads, TCRdb called clonotypes with MiXCR, one entry per CDR3 protein. The sample yields 160,000 or so distinct CDR3 sequences, roughly 17% seen once. Material for sequencing was CD8+ T cells from PBMCs. The receptor source for this set is a human donor in good health (CMV status not recorded). Some clones in this sample may be carry-over from other donors' samples.

J is TRBJ2-7 and V is TRBV7-2; 14 bases fit TRBD2. V shed 2 bases and J 4 bases; nucleotides not matched to a gene: 1. This CDR3 spans 15 amino acids. The V gene's germline CDR1 is SGHTA and CDR2 FQGNSA. CDR3 bases: TGTGCCAGCAGCTTAAGACTAGCGGGAGGGTACGAGCAGTACTTC. Translating gives CASSLRLAGGYEQYF.

This clonotype was counted ten times or more. The V and J genes are TRBV11-3 and TRBJ2-1; TRBD2 aligns across 15 bases. V shed 6 bases, J shed 2 bases, and the junction held 11 bases outside the gene matches. The CDR3 sequence is 19 residues long. The V gene's germline CDR1 is SGHNT and CDR2 YENEEA. CDR3 in DNA: TGTGCCAGCAGGGGGGGACTAGCGGGAGGCCCCGGGACCTACAATGAGCAGTTCTTC. The encoded protein is CASRGGLAGGPGTYNEQFF.

This clonotype was found a few times. The genes are TRBV7-9 and TRBJ1-1; possible D gene TRBD1, 6 bases. This CDR3 spans 12 amino acids. The germline gives CDR1 SEHNR, CDR2 FQNEAQ (reference sequence). V lost 4 bases, J lost 6 bases, and 9 bases lay in between. CDR3 loop: CASSSGAAEAFF. The CDR3 nucleotides are TGTGCCAGCAGCTCGGGGGCCGCTGAAGCTTTCTTT.

This clonotype was seen a single time. One end of the junction is discordant with germline, which a read error may explain. Here the CDR3 reads CASSSMPSGSYNELFF. CDR3 bases: TGCGCCAGCAGCTCCATGCCTAGCGGGAGTTACAATGAGCTGTTCTTC. The chain combines TRBV5-1 with TRBJ2-1; 10 bases map to TRBD2. The CDR3 loop spans 16 amino acids. CDR1 SGHRS and CDR2 YFSETQ come from the germline V gene.

The rearrangement links TRBV7-3 to TRBJ2-7, with a weak D call TRBD2 (5 bases). V was cut by 3 bases and J by 5 bases, with 8 bases left in between. Germline values: CDR1 SGHTA, CDR2 FQGTGA. The CDR3 has 12 amino acids. The CDR3 region is CASSFPGNEQYF. For the CDR3, the DNA is TGTGCCAGCAGCTTCCCGGGAAACGAGCAGTACTTC.

The V and J genes are TRBV15 and TRBJ2-1; D unclear. V was pared by 6 bases and J by 6 bases, with 9 bases between. The CDR3 runs to 12 residues. Germline-derived CDR1 and CDR2 are LNHNV and YYDKDF (reference sequence). The CDR3 is CATSPKSNEQFF. In DNA form, the CDR3 reads TGTGCCACCAGTCCGAAAAGCAATGAGCAGTTCTTC. Based on the CDR3 plus reference TRBV15 and TRBJ2-1, the full variable domain is DAMVIQNPRYQVTQFGKPVTLSCSQTLNHNVMYWYQQKSSQAPKLLFHYYDKDFNNEADTPDNFQSRRPNTSFCFLDIRSPGLGDTAMYLCATSPKSNEQFFGPGTRLTVL.

This clonotype was seen more than once but under ten times. An end of the junction differs from the germline gene, which may be a read error. This chain uses TRBV6-5 with TRBJ2-7, with D perhaps TRBD1 or TRBD2 (5 bases each). Germline CDR1 is MNHEY and CDR2 is SVGAGI. The CDR3 runs to 15 residues. CDR3 bases: TGTGCCCGCAGTCCCGGGACGACGGTCACCTACGAGCAGTACTTC. It codes for CARSPGTTVTYEQYF.

This clonotype has a handful of counts. This chain uses TRBV7-2 with TRBJ2-3, with 11 bases fitting TRBD2. After removal of 5 bases from V and 4 bases from J, the junction contained 8 bases not matched to a gene. The CDR3 is 16 amino acids. CDR1 SGHTA and CDR2 FQGNSA come from the germline V gene. CDR3 nucleotide sequence: TGTGCCAGCAGCCCCTGGATAGCGGGGGGGGCAGATACGCAGTATTTT. This translates into CASSPWIAGGADTQYF.

The chain recombines TRBV4-3 with TRBJ1-3; D is possibly TRBD1 (5 bases). This CDR3 contains 18 residues. The germline V gene encodes CDR1 LGHNA and CDR2 YSLEER. V was clipped by 0 bases and J by 0 bases, with 15 bases between them. The CDR3 sequence is CASSQEMWTTSSGNTIYF. In nucleotides, the CDR3 is TGCGCCAGCAGCCAAGAGATGTGGACAACGAGCTCTGGAAACACCATATATTTT.

The V call is TRBV7-8, the J call TRBJ2-1; the match to TRBD2 covers 11 bases. V lost 5 bases and J lost 2; bases outside the gene matches: 8. This CDR3 comprises 17 residues. In germline, CDR1 is SGHVS, CDR2 FQNEAQ. The CDR3: CASSSFSGLAAYNEQFF. The CDR3 region has the DNA TGTGCCAGCAGCAGTTTCTCGGGACTAGCGGCCTACAATGAGCAGTTCTTC. The entire variable domain, with the rest obtained from reference TRBV7-8 and TRBJ2-1, is as follows: GAGVSQSPRYKVAKRGQDVALRCDPISGHVSLFWYQQALGQGPEFLTYFQNEAQLDKSGLPSDRFFAERPEGSVSTLKIQRTQQEDSAVYLCASSSFSGLAAYNEQFFGPGTRLTVL.

This clonotype was seen a handful of times. The genes are TRBV5-5 and TRBJ1-1, with 7 bases lining up with TRBD1. From germline, CDR1 is SGHKS and CDR2 YYEKEE (reference sequence). This CDR3 comprises 15 residues. Trimming cost V 0 bases and J 0 bases; bases outside gene matches: 2. The CDR3 coding sequence is TGTGCCAGCAGCTTGGAAGGGACAGTGAACACTGAAGCTTTCTTT. Translated: CASSLEGTVNTEAFF.

As concerns this clonotype: At one end the junction does not follow the germline gene, possibly because of a read error. The chain joins TRBV6-1 to TRBJ2-7, with D perhaps TRBD2 (6 bases). The CDR3 covers 15 residues. Germline CDR1 is MNHNS and CDR2 is SASEGT. The CDR3 spells CVSSEVRGSPYEQYF. In DNA form, the CDR3 reads TGTGTCAGCAGTGAAGTACGGGGGAGCCCCTACGAGCAGTACTTC.

This chain links TRBV7-8 with TRBJ2-7; no reliable D call. This CDR3 spans 11 amino acids. V gave up 5 bases and J gave up 5 bases, with 7 bases separating them. From germline, CDR1 is SGHVS and CDR2 FQNEAQ. The CDR3 loop is CASSGNNEQYF. CDR3 DNA sequence: TGTGCCAGCAGCGGAAACAACGAGCAGTACTTC.

The chain combines TRBV6-1 with TRBJ1-1; TRBD1 matches at 8 bases. V trimming: 6 bases; J trimming: 1 base; junction bases outside the gene matches: 4. Germline V lookup: CDR1 MNHNS, CDR2 SASEGT. The CDR3 has 14 amino acids. The CDR3 DNA reads TGTGCCAGCAGCGGACAGGGCAAGAACACTGAAGCTTTCTTT. Translated, it gives CASSGQGKNTEAFF.

About this clonotype itself: Given a much more abundant clone one base away, this may be a read error. V gene TRBV6-1 combines with J gene TRBJ2-7; D may match TRBD1 or TRBD2 (5 bases each). Germline V gene lookup returns CDR1 MNHNS and CDR2 SASEGT. V was cut by 9 bases and J by 2 bases, with 14 bases left in between. The CDR3 length is 13 residues. CDR3 nucleotides: TGTGCCAGGGCCGGGATAGGGGCCTACGAGCAGTACTTC. Its protein product is CARAGIGAYEQYF.